This T cell receptor beta chain came from a study of T cell responses to AZD1222 COVID-19 vaccine. Findings of the study overall: Most donors were white British, females outnumbered males, and clonal diversity was possibly underestimated.

Between the trimmed V and J ends, which lost 5 bases and 3 bases, there was a span of 10 bases. Germline V gives CDR1 MNHEY, CDR2 SMNVEV (reference sequence). The CDR3 is 13 residues long. Points on this clone: Its target is not known.

Produced via immunoSEQ multiplex PCR; TCRdb's table is partial and in-frame only. This sample has about 160,000 clones; around 89% occur once, and the top ten carry more than 4%. The sequencing used peripheral blood, collected 28 days after the second AZD1222 dose. The genes are TRBV27 and TRBJ1-1, with D possibly TRBD1 on 6 matching bases. The source is an adult who received the AZD1222 COVID-19 vaccine. The DNA for the CDR3 is TGTGCCAGCAGTATAACAGGGTACACTGAAGCTTTCTTT. It encodes CASSITGYTEAFF.